Listed here are 19 T cell receptor beta chains from one sample, sequenced in a study of blood T cell repertoires in COVID-19. Profiling relied on immunoSEQ multiplex PCR, and the TCRdb table lists in-frame clones only, not all of them. The sample shows some 200,000 clones, about 90% of them seen only once. Sequenced: peripheral blood. These TCRs come from a man between 18 and 35 years old with active or convalescent COVID-19.

This rearrangement joins TRBV18 to TRBJ1-2; perhaps TRBD1 as D (5 bases). Germline V gene data show CDR1 as KGHSH and CDR2 as LQKENI. This CDR3 has 14 residues. V dropped 3 bases and J dropped 3 bases, with 11 bases sitting between them. DNA of the CDR3: TGTGCCAGCTCACCGAGGCGGGGCGACTATGGCTACACCTTC. Protein product: CASSPRRGDYGYTF.

The chain couples TRBV2 to TRBJ1-5; the D is unclear. The germline V gene encodes CDR1 SNHLY and CDR2 FYNNEI. CDR3 size: 12 residues. Trimming shortened V by 7 bases and J by 5 bases, and 9 bases separated the two germline ends. The CDR3 bases are TGTGCCAGCACCCCAGGCGATCAGCCCCAGCATTTT. This encodes CASTPGDQPQHF. Full variable domain (rest looked up from reference TRBV2 and TRBJ1-5): EPEVTQTPSHQVTQMGQEVILRCVPISNHLYFYWYRQILGQKVEFLVSFYNNEISEKSEIFDDQFSVERPDGSNFTLKIRSTKLEDSAMYFCASTPGDQPQHFGDGTRLSIL.

In this sample, this clone turned up once. This chain uses TRBV11-2 with TRBJ1-1; TRBD1 aligns across 7 bases. J gave up 0 bases and V 2 bases, and 3 bases lay outside the gene matches. The CDR3 runs 15 residues. The germline V gene encodes CDR1 SGHAT and CDR2 FQNNGV. CDR3 nucleotide sequence: TGTGCCAGCAGCTTAACCCAGGGGGTGAACACTGAAGCTTTCTTT. Encoded protein: CASSLTQGVNTEAFF.

This clone has a handful of counts. CDR3 bases: TGCGCCAGCAGTGATGGGACAGCCAACACCGGGGAGCTGTTTTTT. Translated, it gives CASSDGTANTGELFF. The genes are TRBV10-1 and TRBJ2-2, with 7 positions matching TRBD1. The ends lost 3 bases at V and 2 bases at J; junction bases unmatched: 3. CDR1 is WNHNN, CDR2 SYGVQD, per germline (reference sequence). CDR3 length equals 15 residues.

The chain is built from TRBV11-1 and TRBJ2-1; D might be TRBD2 (6 bases). V lost 7 bases to trimming and J lost 5 bases, with 18 bases between them. CDR3 size: 15 residues. Per the germline V gene, CDR1 is SGHAT and CDR2 is FQDESV (reference sequence). The CDR3 sequence is CASTPWEVRNNEQFF. CDR3 DNA sequence: TGTGCCAGCACCCCATGGGAGGTACGGAACAATGAGCAGTTCTTC. Based on the CDR3 plus reference TRBV11-1 and TRBJ2-1, the full variable domain is EAEVAQSPRYKITEKSQAVAFWCDPISGHATLYWYRQILGQGPELLVQFQDESVVDDSQLPKDRFSAERLKGVDSTLKIQPAELGDSAMYLCASTPWEVRNNEQFFGPGTRLTVL.

This sequence joins TRBV10-3 and TRBJ1-6; TRBD1 might be the D (6 bases). V was shortened by 6 bases and J by 9 bases, with 18 bases between the two germline ends. Per the germline V gene, CDR1 is ENHRY and CDR2 is SYGVKD. This CDR3 has 15 amino acids. CDR3 sequence: CAISEGGRATSPLHF. Here the CDR3 DNA reads TGTGCCATCAGCGAAGGGGGACGGGCAACTTCACCCCTCCACTTT.

The chain has TRBV7-8 and TRBJ2-1; D ambiguous. The CDR3 totals 13 residues. Between the trimmed V and J ends, which lost 2 bases and 8 bases, there was a span of 10 bases. Germline CDR1 reads SGHVS; CDR2 reads FQNEAQ. The CDR3 loop is CASSLNYRDEQFF. CDR3 nucleotides: TGTGCCAGCAGCTTAAATTATCGGGATGAGCAGTTCTTC.

The genes are TRBV29-1 and TRBJ1-1; 7 bases agree with TRBD1. J was trimmed by 1 base and V by 5 bases; bases with no gene match: 16. The CDR3 extends over 17 amino acids. Germline CDR1 reads SQVTM; CDR2 reads ANQGSEA. The CDR3 coding sequence is TGCAGCGTTCAGGGTCGGACAGGAAGAGAGGGGAACACTGAAGCTTTCTTT. Protein product: CSVQGRTGREGNTEAFF.

The sample holds one count of this clone. V is TRBV6-5 and J is TRBJ2-7, with 11 bases identical to TRBD2. Germline values: CDR1 MNHEY, CDR2 SVGAGI. Trimming removed 5 bases from V and 3 bases from J; junction bases left unmatched: 3. The CDR3 consists of 14 residues. The CDR3 protein is CASSPGLADYEQYF. The CDR3 coding sequence is TGTGCCAGCAGTCCGGGACTAGCGGACTACGAGCAGTACTTC.

J is TRBJ2-5 and V is TRBV27; 8 bases map to TRBD1. V shed 6 bases and J 3 bases; nucleotides not matched to a gene: 3. Per the germline V gene, CDR1 is MNHEY and CDR2 is SMNVEV (reference sequence). The CDR3 consists of 13 residues. The chain's CDR3 is CASRGQGKETQYF. In DNA, the CDR3 is TGTGCCAGCAGAGGACAGGGTAAAGAGACCCAGTACTTC.

The V call is TRBV19, the J call TRBJ2-7; 11 nucleotides align to TRBD2. The CDR3 contains 17 residues. CDR1 LNHDA and CDR2 SQIVND come from the germline V gene (reference sequence). With 7 bases clipped from V and 1 base from J, the junction kept 12 bases outside the gene matches. This CDR3 reads CASTPGGLAASSYEQYF. The CDR3, as DNA: TGTGCCAGTACCCCGGGGGGACTAGCGGCCAGTTCCTACGAGCAGTACTTC.

The rearrangement links TRBV7-2 to TRBJ2-3; 8 bases map to TRBD2. The CDR3 runs to 16 residues. J lost 2 bases, V lost 3 bases, and 7 bases had no gene match. The germline gives CDR1 SGHTA, CDR2 FQGNSA. CDR3 DNA: TGTGCCAGCAGCTTCTCGGGACTAGTGTCCACAGATACGCAGTATTTT. Protein: CASSFSGLVSTDTQYF.

This chain joins TRBV30 and TRBJ2-1; 14 bases are a match to TRBD2. CDR3 length: 13 residues. CDR1 and CDR2 (germline): GTSNPN, SVGIG (reference sequence). After removal of 8 bases from V and 7 bases from J, the junction contained 4 bases not matched to a gene. CDR3 sequence reads: CARGLAGVNEQFF. The CDR3 coding sequence is TGTGCCCGGGGACTAGCGGGAGTTAATGAGCAGTTCTTC. The whole variable domain, filled in from reference TRBV30 and TRBJ2-1, reads SQTIHQWPATLVQPVGSPLSLECTVEGTSNPNLYWYRQAAGRGLQLLFYSVGIGQISSEVPQNLSASRPQDRQFILSSKKLLLSDSGFYLCARGLAGVNEQFFGPGTRLTVL.

This clone was observed once. This chain links TRBV12-3 or TRBV12-4 with TRBJ1-1; 11 nucleotides line up with TRBD1. The CDR3 sequence is 13 residues long. The V and J ends lost 5 bases and 8 bases, in that order; junction bases with no gene match: 4. CDR3 loop: CASSMGQGGEAFF. The CDR3 nucleotides read TGTGCCAGCAGTATGGGACAGGGGGGAGAAGCTTTCTTT.

Here the CDR3 DNA reads TGTGCCAGCAGCCGAGGGACTAGCGCATTGGAAGAGCAGTACTTC. Protein sequence: CASSRGTSALEEQYF. The chain is built from TRBV5-4 and TRBJ2-7; 10 bases fit TRBD2. V shed 4 bases, J shed 7 bases, and the junction held 11 bases outside the gene matches. Germline CDR1 and CDR2: SGHNT and YYREEE (reference sequence). CDR3 length equals 15 residues.

In DNA, the CDR3 is TGTGCCAGCAGCTCCGGACAGAGATACGAGCAGTACTTC. Translated: CASSSGQRYEQYF. This chain joins TRBV2 and TRBJ2-7; D may be TRBD1 (6 bases). CDR3 length: 13 residues. Between the trimmed V and J ends, which lost 6 bases and 4 bases, there was a span of 13 bases. Germline CDR1 SNHLY, CDR2 FYNNEI.

V is TRBV5-4 and J is TRBJ2-7; 8 nucleotides align to TRBD1. CDR1 SGHNT and CDR2 YYREEE come from the germline V gene (reference sequence). The length of the CDR3 is 16 residues. V dropped 5 bases and J dropped 4; count of bases not matched to a gene: 14. The CDR3 region has the DNA TGTGCCAGCAGTTCATTCTCCGGGACAGGAGATTACGAGCAGTACTTC. This codes for CASSSFSGTGDYEQYF.

DNA for the CDR3: TGTGCCAGCAGGTCAGCGGCGGGACTGAGCTCCTACGAGCAGTACTTC. Its translation: CASRSAAGLSSYEQYF. V usage is TRBV7-9 and J usage is TRBJ2-7, with D perhaps TRBD2 (6 bases). V gave up 6 bases and J gave up 0 bases, with 18 bases separating them. CDR1 SEHNR and CDR2 FQNEAQ come from the germline V gene (reference sequence). The CDR3 loop spans 16 amino acids.

V and J are TRBV7-2 and TRBJ2-7; D is possibly TRBD1 (6 bases). Germline V lookup: CDR1 SGHTA, CDR2 FQGNSA. Trimming left V 6 bases short and J 2 bases short, with 11 bases between. The CDR3 length is 13 residues. Here the CDR3 reads CASSHDRTYEQYF. DNA of the CDR3: TGTGCCAGCAGTCACGACAGGACCTACGAGCAGTACTTC.